Given below is one T cell receptor (beta chain) in context. Germline lookup yields CDR1 KGHSH and CDR2 LQKENI. V lost 3 bases and J lost 2; bases outside the gene matches: 14. The CDR3 is 19 residues long. This record comes from a study of blood T cell repertoires in COVID-19. Turning to the study itself: Samples came from the United States, Italy and Spain, spanning acute and convalescent COVID-19. T cells, B-cell-depleted T cells, or PBMCs supplied cDNA or gDNA.

Clones were sequenced by immunoSEQ multiplex PCR, and TCRdb holds only the in-frame ones, with some missing. Altogether approximately 41,000 clones are present, roughly 87% being singletons, with the ten largest covering 9.6%. Source material: peripheral blood. V usage is TRBV18 and J usage is TRBJ1-3; 9 positions match TRBD1. The receptor comes from a woman over 75 with active COVID-19. The DNA for the CDR3 is TGTGCCAGCTCACCCCTCGGGACAGGGCAGAAGTCGGCTGGAAACACCATATATTTT. Its translation: CASSPLGTGQKSAGNTIYF. Using reference TRBV18 and TRBJ1-3 for the parts outside the CDR3, the full variable domain is NAGVMQNPRHLVRRRGQEARLRCSPMKGHSHVYWYRQLPEEGLKFMVYLQKENIIDESGMPKERFSAEFPKEGPSILRIQQVVRGDSAAYFCASSPLGTGQKSAGNTIYFGEGSWLTVV.